This T cell receptor (beta chain) came from a study of blood T cells in healthy people across ages. Study findings and constraints: TCR beta diversity, measured per million T cells, fell in a roughly linear way with age.

Per the germline V gene, CDR1 is MDHEN and CDR2 is SYDVKM. The CDR3 runs to 15 residues. V dropped 6 bases and J dropped 3 bases, with 15 bases sitting between them. This clonotype has at least ten counts. No antigen is known for it. A J-beta primer mix and a sample-barcoded 5' primer were used in a second PCR of roughly 6 to 12 cycles. TCRdb reanalysed the 5' RACE reads using MiXCR and keeps one entry per CDR3 protein. The sample shows roughly 1,800,000 distinct CDR3 sequences, around 48% of them seen only once. Each donor gave around 9.3 milliliters of peripheral blood. Whenever a sample was processed, at least 6 million PBMCs were isolated.

This clonotype was sampled from a woman aged 40 to 49 in good health. The chain combines TRBV28 with TRBJ2-1, with D uncertain. Sequencing was done on a sample of blood. The CDR3 loop is CASRHRAFGYNEQFF. The CDR3 DNA reads as TGTGCCAGCAGACACCGGGCCTTTGGCTACAATGAGCAGTTCTTC.